A selection of T cell receptor beta chains follows, all from one sample in a study of identical twins. MiXCR, applied by TCRdb to the 5' RACE reads, yields one record per CDR3 protein. The sample carries approximately 620,000 distinct CDR3 sequences, around 8.3% recorded once. This same sample was also part of a study on yellow fever vaccine responses in identical twins.

The specimen sequenced was PBMCs. The receptors stem from a woman between 18 and 29 years old in good health. The CDR3 runs from the conserved cysteine through the conserved F or W. The order of the fields is clone size, D gene, J gene, V gene, CDR3 protein, CDR3 DNA. D genes are given only for firm matches. A clone size is listed for some rows: how often the clone was seen (once, few, many), or a class if it is expanded.

many,TRBD1,TRBJ1-5,TRBV20-1,CSARDLGQGGYSNQPQHF,TGCAGTGCTAGAGACCTGGGACAGGGGGGCTATAGCAATCAGCCCCAGCATTTT
NA,NA,TRBJ2-7,TRBV7-2,CASSLEARSYWQYF,TGTGCCAGCAGCTTAGAGGCGAGGTCCTATTGGCAGTACTTC
NA,TRBD2,TRBJ2-7,TRBV7-2,CASSTTGTSVHEQYF,TGTGCCAGCAGCACTACCGGGACTAGCGTCCACGAGCAGTACTTC
many,TRBD2,TRBJ2-3,TRBV15,CATSRDQLAGLHRYTQYF,TGTGCCACCAGCAGAGATCAACTAGCGGGACTACACAGATATACGCAGTATTTT
many,NA,TRBJ2-7,TRBV2,CASTTGPYEQYF,TGTGCCAGCACTACCGGGCCCTACGAGCAGTACTTC
few,TRBD1,TRBJ2-1,TRBV19,CASNDPGGKNEQFF,TGTGCCAGTAATGATCCAGGGGGCAAGAATGAGCAGTTCTTC
NA,TRBD2,TRBJ2-7,TRBV3-1,CASSPTRTSNDEQYF,TGTGCCAGCAGCCCTACAAGGACTAGCAACGACGAGCAGTACTTC
NA,NA,TRBJ2-2,TRBV7-6,CASRTANTGELFF,TGTGCCAGCAGGACGGCGAACACCGGGGAGCTGTTTTTT
NA,NA,TRBJ2-1,TRBV29-1,CSVGSGDNEQFF,TGCAGCGTTGGTTCGGGAGACAATGAGCAGTTCTTC
few,TRBD1,TRBJ2-7,TRBV6-2/TRBV6-3,CASTLAGGSEQYF,TGTGCCAGCACCTTAGCAGGGGGCAGCGAGCAGTACTTC
NA,NA,TRBJ2-4,TRBV3-1,CASSQAFGGAKNIQYF,TGTGCCAGCAGCCAAGCCTTCGGAGGAGCCAAAAACATTCAGTACTTC
many,NA,TRBJ2-2,TRBV6-5,CASSYENTGELFF,TGTGCCAGCAGTTATGAGAACACCGGGGAGCTGTTTTTT
NA,NA,TRBJ2-1,TRBV7-3,CASSLRRDFNSSYNEQFF,TGTGCCAGCAGTTTGCGCCGGGACTTCAACAGCTCCTACAATGAGCAGTTCTTC
many,TRBD2,TRBJ2-3,TRBV7-9,CASSLGTSGTDTQYF,TGTGCCAGCAGCTTAGGGACTAGCGGCACAGATACGCAGTATTTT
many,NA,TRBJ2-7,TRBV29-1,CSVEDPSHPYEQYF,TGCAGCGTTGAAGATCCCAGTCATCCCTACGAGCAGTACTTC
NA,TRBD1,TRBJ2-2,TRBV5-1,CASSSRQGSTGELFF,TGCGCCAGCAGCTCGAGACAGGGAAGTACCGGGGAGCTGTTTTTT
NA,NA,TRBJ2-2,TRBV19,CASRFIPETGELFF,TGTGCCAGTAGATTCATCCCGGAGACCGGGGAGCTGTTTTTT
many,NA,TRBJ2-7,TRBV20-1,CSAAPGTSYEQYF,TGCAGTGCTGCTCCAGGGACCTCCTACGAGCAGTACTTC
NA,NA,TRBJ2-1,TRBV9,CASSARTGGYYNEQFF,TGTGCCAGCAGCGCCCGGACAGGAGGGTACTACAATGAGCAGTTCTTC
many,NA,TRBJ2-1,TRBV5-1,CASSLSLYNEQFF,TGCGCCAGCAGCTTGTCCCTTTACAATGAGCAGTTCTTC
many,NA,TRBJ2-7,TRBV20-1,CSATRTGYEQYF,TGCAGTGCAACACGTACGGGGTACGAGCAGTACTTC
few,NA,TRBJ2-2,TRBV6-1,CASNAGQGGAGELFF,TGTGCCAGCAACGCCGGGCAGGGGGGGGCCGGGGAGCTGTTTTTT
NA,NA,TRBJ2-6,TRBV4-1,CASSDRSLGANVLTF,TGCGCCAGCAGCGACCGGTCCTTAGGGGCCAACGTCCTGACTTTC
NA,TRBD1,TRBJ2-1,TRBV5-4,CASSPQGARDNEQFF,TGTGCCAGCAGCCCACAGGGGGCAAGGGACAATGAGCAGTTCTTC
NA,TRBD1,TRBJ2-3,TRBV4-3,CASSQEVRGQGGDTQYF,TGCGCCAGCAGCCAAGAGGTGCGAGGACAGGGGGGAGATACGCAGTATTTT
few,TRBD2,TRBJ2-2,TRBV7-2,CASSLSSSGRTGELFF,TGTGCCAGCAGCTTATCGTCTAGCGGGAGGACCGGGGAGCTGTTTTTT
NA,NA,TRBJ1-5,TRBV29-1,CSVGRDNQPQHF,TGCAGCGTTGGTCGAGACAATCAGCCCCAGCATTTT
few,NA,TRBJ2-7,TRBV6-5,CASSYSGFGEQYF,TGTGCCAGCAGTTACTCGGGGTTCGGCGAGCAGTACTTC
NA,NA,TRBJ2-5,TRBV18,CASHAPLQETQYF,TGTGCCAGCCACGCCCCTCTCCAAGAGACCCAGTACTTC
many,NA,TRBJ2-5,TRBV3-1,CASSQTQETQYF,TGTGCCAGCAGCCAGACCCAAGAGACCCAGTACTTC
NA,NA,TRBJ2-7,TRBV6-6,CASSYSPGFEQYF,TGTGCCAGCAGTTACTCGCCGGGGTTCGAGCAGTACTTC
few,NA,TRBJ1-2,TRBV20-1,CSAKGWDIAYGYTF,TGCAGTGCTAAGGGGTGGGACATTGCCTATGGCTACACCTTC
many,TRBD2,TRBJ2-3,TRBV4-1,CASSQDYQAGQPDTQYF,TGCGCCAGCAGCCAAGATTATCAAGCGGGGCAACCAGATACGCAGTATTTT
NA,TRBD1,TRBJ2-1,TRBV7-9,CASSGSPSGTGPGEQFF,TGTGCCAGCAGCGGTAGCCCCTCCGGGACAGGTCCCGGTGAGCAGTTCTTC
NA,TRBD2,TRBJ2-3,TRBV15,CATSRDIVTSGATTDTQYF,TGTGCCACCAGCAGAGATATAGTAACTAGCGGGGCTACCACAGATACGCAGTATTTT
few,TRBD1,TRBJ1-2,TRBV7-9,CASREGQTDYGYTF,TGTGCCAGCAGAGAGGGACAGACAGACTATGGCTACACCTTC
few,TRBD1,TRBJ2-2,TRBV29-1,CSVEPGGTGELFF,TGCAGCGTTGAACCAGGGGGCACCGGGGAGCTGTTTTTT
NA,TRBD2,TRBJ2-7,TRBV3-1,CASSQGPSGTAYEQYF,TGTGCCAGCAGCCAGGGGCCTAGCGGGACCGCCTACGAGCAGTACTTC
few,NA,TRBJ1-1,TRBV7-2,CASSLASQGLEAFF,TGTGCCAGCAGCTTAGCGAGCCAGGGTCTTGAAGCTTTCTTT
few,TRBD2,TRBJ2-3,TRBV3-1,CASSQEGPGGISDTQYF,TGTGCCAGCAGCCAAGAGGGACCGGGGGGAATTTCAGATACGCAGTATTTT